This T cell receptor (beta chain) was identified in a study of blood T cell repertoires in COVID-19. Study context: The origin of the acute and convalescent COVID-19 samples was the United States, Italy and Spain.

How the authors handled the data: From reference gene primer amplification, estimates of nucleated cell counts were derived. The method was immunoSEQ multiplex PCR; TCRdb's version includes in-frame clones alone and lacks a portion of them. Clonal size and the V and J genes are those of that table, whereas D and trimming came from the DNA. The profile covers about 120,000 clones, with roughly nine tenths appearing a single time and 1.5% to 2% taken by the ten largest. V was clipped by 5 bases and J by 0 bases, with 17 bases between them. Germline CDR1 reads SGHVS; CDR2 reads FQNEAQ. The CDR3 runs to 17 residues.

Material for sequencing was peripheral blood. The sequence was obtained from a human donor with active COVID-19. The donor label of this sample is uncertain. This rearrangement joins TRBV7-8 to TRBJ1-5, with D possibly TRBD1 on 6 matching bases. CDR3 region: CASSLDSPTYSNQPQHF. As DNA, the CDR3 is TGTGCCAGCAGCCTGGACAGTCCCACCTATAGCAATCAGCCCCAGCATTTT.